This TCR beta chain was documented in a study of regulatory T cells in long-lasting Graves disease. General study results and limits: Exclusively peripheral blood, rather than thyroid tissue, was studied.

Assembly of TCR beta libraries relied on iRepertoire HTBI primers together with Arm-PCR of CDR3 regions. One entry per CDR3 protein results from TCRdb running MiXCR on the multiplex PCR reads. The sample has over 450,000 distinct CDR3 sequences; 20% to 25% are singletons. Indicated time point: persistent/refractory GD, antithyroid drugs over 5 years with positive TRAb. There was RNA extracted from PBMCs, and the TCR library was made from it. All patients originated from an endocrinology department located in Xi'an, China. A volume of approximately 9 milliliters of peripheral blood was collected in EDTA tubes. On this clonotype: The antigen is not known.

V was pared by 10 bases and J by 3 bases, with 10 bases between. The CDR3 runs to 12 residues. Germline V CDR1 and CDR2: MDHEN, SYDVKM. The material was peripheral blood mononuclear cells (PBMCs), obtained when the disease was refractory, from a patient treated with antithyroid drugs. V is TRBV28 and J is TRBJ2-1; D uncertain. This clonotype was sampled from a female donor with Graves disease. CDR3 sequence: CATKTYYNEQFF. CDR3 coding DNA: TGTGCCACCAAGACTTACTACAATGAGCAGTTCTTC.